Each of the 22 T cell receptor beta chains below was sequenced from the same sample in a study of T cell repertoires in cytomegalovirus infection. TCRdb re-analysed the reads in MiXCR, keeping a single row per CDR3 protein. The sample has 200,000 to 300,000 distinct CDR3 sequences, 6.5% seen once. The sequencing input was PBMCs. These receptors came from a human donor in good health (CMV status not recorded). Some clones in this sample may be carry-over from other donors' samples.

The chain employs TRBV20-1 and TRBJ2-2, with 7 bases fitting TRBD1. The CDR3 spans 16 residues. J gave up 3 bases and V 0 bases, and 7 bases lay outside the gene matches. The germline gives CDR1 DFQATT, CDR2 SNEGSKA (reference sequence). The CDR3 sequence: CSARDRTGGDTGELFF. CDR3 nucleotide sequence: TGCAGTGCTAGAGACAGGACAGGAGGCGACACCGGGGAGCTGTTTTTT.

This clonotype showed up many times. The rearrangement links TRBV25-1 to TRBJ2-1; D is possibly TRBD1 or TRBD2 (5 bases each). The V gene's germline CDR1 is MGHDK and CDR2 SYGVNS. V dropped 6 bases and J dropped 7 bases, with 13 bases sitting between them. CDR3 length: 13 amino acids. CDR3 nucleotide sequence: TGTGCCAGCAGACCCCAGGGACGGAATGAGCAGTTCTTC. Protein: CASRPQGRNEQFF.

This clonotype has ten or more counts. V usage is TRBV20-1 and J usage is TRBJ1-2; 9 bases map to TRBD1. J lost 6 bases, V lost 6 bases, and 5 bases had no gene match. Germline CDR1 and CDR2: DFQATT and SNEGSKA (reference sequence). CDR3 length: 12 amino acids. As DNA, the CDR3 is TGCAGTGCCTTGGGACAGGGACATGGCTACACCTTC. Protein: CSALGQGHGYTF.

The sample holds many counts of this clonotype. The chain uses TRBV30 and TRBJ1-3; D call uncertain. The CDR3 has 12 residues. The germline V gene has CDR1 GTSNPN and CDR2 SVGIG (reference sequence). Trimming took 4 bases from V and 0 from J, leaving 4 bases between them. CDR3 DNA sequence: TGTGCCTGGACTTACTCTGGAAACACCATATATTTT. Amino acids: CAWTYSGNTIYF. Complete variable domain (other parts from reference TRBV30 and TRBJ1-3): SQTIHQWPATLVQPVGSPLSLECTVEGTSNPNLYWYRQAAGRGLQLLFYSVGIGQISSEVPQNLSASRPQDRQFILSSKKLLLSDSGFYLCAWTYSGNTIYFGEGSWLTVV.

Many counts were recorded for this clonotype. V gene TRBV7-2 combines with J gene TRBJ1-2; D perhaps matches TRBD1 (5 bases). Trimming removed 5 bases from V and 5 bases from J, with 12 bases in between. The CDR3 runs to 13 residues. CDR1 is SGHTA and CDR2 is FQGNSA in the germline V gene. CDR3 sequence (DNA): TGTGCCAGCAGCCGGAACGGGGGATATGGCTACACCTTC. It translates to CASSRNGGYGYTF.

This clonotype was observed a handful of times. This rearrangement joins TRBV20-1 to TRBJ1-4; D remains unclear. The ends were cut back, 2 bases at V and 5 bases at J, with 6 bases in the middle. The CDR3 extends over 12 amino acids. In germline, CDR1 is DFQATT, CDR2 SNEGSKA (reference sequence). The CDR3 loop is CSARRGNEKLFF. DNA of the CDR3: TGCAGTGCTAGACGGGGAAATGAAAAACTGTTTTTT.

This clonotype was seen at least ten times. The chain employs TRBV29-1 and TRBJ1-4; D not resolved. Trimming stripped 4 bases from V and 5 bases from J, with 8 bases between. CDR3 length equals 12 residues. Germline lookup yields CDR1 SQVTM and CDR2 ANQGSEA. CDR3 DNA: TGCAGCGTTGGGGCGGGGAATGAAAAACTGTTTTTT. Translation: CSVGAGNEKLFF.

This clonotype occurred many times. The rearrangement joins TRBV29-1 to TRBJ1-2; no reliable D call. Trimming left V 7 bases short and J 6 bases short, with 9 bases between. In germline, CDR1 is SQVTM, CDR2 ANQGSEA. This CDR3 region has 10 residues. CDR3 DNA: TGCAGCGCTGGGTGGGATGGCTACACCTTC. Its translation is CSAGWDGYTF.

V and J are TRBV10-3 and TRBJ1-1; D might be TRBD1 (6 bases). Per germline, CDR1 ENHRY and CDR2 SYGVKD. The CDR3 totals 18 residues. Deletions cut 7 bases from V and 1 base from J, with 25 bases between. CDR3 sequence: CAITAKVGYRAKNTEAFF. For the CDR3, the DNA is TGTGCCATCACCGCTAAGGTTGGGTACAGGGCCAAGAACACTGAAGCTTTCTTT.

At least ten counts were recorded for this clonotype. The chain is built from TRBV12-3 or TRBV12-4 and TRBJ1-5, with D unclear. V dropped 7 bases and J dropped 6 bases, with 16 bases sitting between them. The CDR3 loop spans 14 amino acids. The CDR3 nucleotides read TGTGCCAGCAAATCGGGTAGGGTTTTTCAGCCCCAGCATTTT. This sequence encodes CASKSGRVFQPQHF.

The chain couples TRBV5-1 to TRBJ2-2; no definite D call. The CDR3 runs to 14 residues. The germline gives CDR1 SGHRS, CDR2 YFSETQ. Trimming cost V 4 bases and J 6 bases, with 13 bases left between them. The CDR3 DNA follows: TGCGCCAGCAGCCCTATCCTTGGCCCCGGGGAGCTGTTTTTT. Translated, it gives CASSPILGPGELFF.

This clonotype showed up many times. The chain uses TRBV20-1 and TRBJ1-1; D is possibly TRBD1 (6 bases). Germline values: CDR1 DFQATT, CDR2 SNEGSKA (reference sequence). This CDR3 spans 16 amino acids. With 5 bases removed from V and 1 base from J, the gap between germline ends came to 20 bases. CDR3 protein: CSAPHGQGTRNTEAFF. For the CDR3, the DNA is TGCAGTGCTCCACATGGTCAGGGGACTAGGAACACTGAAGCTTTCTTT.

Concerning this clonotype itself: An end of the junction does not agree with germline; a read error may underlie this. The rearrangement joins TRBV6-1 to TRBJ1-1, with D tentatively TRBD1 (5 bases). The CDR3 covers 13 residues. Germline CDR1 reads MNHNS; CDR2 reads SASEGT. The CDR3 protein is CASTGITDTEAIF. CDR3 DNA: TGTGCCAGCACAGGGATAACGGACACTGAAGCCATCTTT.

This clonotype was counted a few times. The chain carries TRBV20-1 and TRBJ2-1; D is undetermined. The germline V gene encodes CDR1 DFQATT and CDR2 SNEGSKA (reference sequence). Between the trimmed V and J ends, which lost 4 bases and 0 bases, there was a span of 10 bases. CDR3 size: 14 residues. The CDR3 nucleotides are TGCAGTGCTACTAGTCCGGTCTCCTACAATGAGCAGTTCTTC. Its translation: CSATSPVSYNEQFF.

This clonotype was found many times. This chain joins TRBV2 and TRBJ1-2; TRBD1 agrees at 8 bases. The CDR3 contains 15 residues. The V and J ends lost 6 bases and 5 bases, in that order; junction bases with no gene match: 11. Germline values: CDR1 SNHLY, CDR2 FYNNEI. The CDR3 bases are TGTGCCAGCAGCCTCCGGACAGGGAGAGAGTATGGCTACACCTTC. Translating gives CASSLRTGREYGYTF.

The chain employs TRBV10-3 and TRBJ1-6; no definite D call. The CDR3 length is 14 residues. V lost 6 bases and J 7 bases, leaving 13 bases between the germline ends. Germline V gives CDR1 ENHRY, CDR2 SYGVKD. CDR3 amino acids: CAIRAYGVNSPLHF. CDR3 sequence (DNA): TGTGCCATCAGGGCATATGGGGTGAATTCACCCCTCCACTTT.

The CDR3 loop reads CSAEGSDYEQYF. The CDR3 DNA reads TGCAGTGCGGAGGGTTCGGACTACGAGCAGTACTTC. The V call is TRBV20-1, the J call TRBJ2-7; TRBD2 might be the D (6 bases). Trimming stripped 6 bases from V and 3 bases from J, with 12 bases between. Germline values: CDR1 DFQATT, CDR2 SNEGSKA (reference sequence). The CDR3 is 12 amino acids.

This clonotype was seen repeatedly, ten times or more. The chain combines TRBV6-5 with TRBJ1-1; 9 bases agree with TRBD1. This CDR3 has 17 residues. The germline V gene encodes CDR1 MNHEY and CDR2 SVGAGI. Trimming cost V 2 bases and J 0 bases; bases outside gene matches: 7. Written as DNA, the CDR3 is TGTGCCAGCAGTTACACAGGACAGGGGCTAATGAACACTGAAGCTTTCTTT. It translates to CASSYTGQGLMNTEAFF.

This clonotype was recorded at least ten times. This sequence joins TRBV7-9 and TRBJ2-7, with a tentative D call TRBD1 (6 bases). The CDR3 loop spans 14 amino acids. The germline V gene encodes CDR1 SEHNR and CDR2 FQNEAQ (reference sequence). V gave up 5 bases and J gave up 7 bases, with 18 bases separating them. The CDR3 nucleotides read TGTGCCAGCAGCACCGCAGGGGCGAGTCGTGAGCAGTACTTC. Translating gives CASSTAGASREQYF.

This clonotype was counted at least ten times. This chain joins TRBV5-8 and TRBJ2-7; TRBD1 or TRBD2 may be the D gene (5 bases each). The CDR3 has 14 residues. Germline V gene lookup returns CDR1 SGHTS and CDR2 YDEGEE. Trimming pared 7 bases from V and 1 base from J, leaving 15 bases between. The CDR3 sequence: CASRRRAGSYEQYF. CDR3 coding DNA: TGTGCCAGCCGCAGGCGGGCAGGGTCCTACGAGCAGTACTTC. The full variable domain, in which reference TRBV5-8 and TRBJ2-7 provide the parts outside the CDR3, is EAGVTQSPTHLIKTRGQQATLRCSPISGHTSVYWYQQALGLGLQFLLWYDEGEERNRGNFPPRFSGRQFPNYSSELNVNALELEDSALYLCASRRRAGSYEQYFGPGTRLTVT.

Many counts were recorded for this clonotype. The chain uses TRBV12-3 or TRBV12-4 and TRBJ1-1; D unclear. The CDR3 has 14 residues. V lost 2 bases to trimming and J lost 0 bases, with 7 bases between them. CDR3 sequence (DNA): TGTGCCAGCAGTTTAAAGGGTGTGAACACTGAAGCTTTCTTT. Its translation is CASSLKGVNTEAFF.

This clonotype was counted between two and nine times. This CDR3 reads CASSVVGSSGNTIYF. The CDR3, as DNA: TGTGCCAGCAGCGTAGTTGGGAGCTCTGGAAACACCATATATTTT. The V and J genes are TRBV9 and TRBJ1-3; D is unclear. V lost 0 bases and J 0 bases, leaving 7 bases between the germline ends. In germline, CDR1 is SGDLS, CDR2 YYNGEE. This CDR3 comprises 15 residues.